One sample yielded the 12 T cell receptor beta chains listed below, sequenced in a study of T cell repertoires in cytomegalovirus infection. TCRdb re-derived calls from the reads in MiXCR, one entry per CDR3 protein. Of around 740,000 distinct CDR3 sequences listed, less than 40% were seen once; the top ten hold roughly 2.8%. Sequencing input: PBMCs. Receptors were obtained from a human donor in good health (CMV status not recorded). Some clones in this sample may be carry-over from other donors' samples.

This clonotype has at least ten counts. The chain recombines TRBV7-8 with TRBJ1-6, with 7 bases aligning to TRBD1. V lost 2 bases and J lost 13; bases outside the gene matches: 14. This CDR3 contains 16 residues. Germline CDR1 reads SGHVS; CDR2 reads FQNEAQ. Here the CDR3 reads CASSLWARGSPRPLHF. DNA of the CDR3: TGTGCCAGCAGCTTATGGGCCAGGGGGTCTCCCCGTCCCCTCCACTTT.

The rearrangement joins TRBV7-9 to TRBJ2-7; no firm D call. The V gene lost 0 bases and the J gene lost 5 bases, with 17 bases spanning the gap. The V gene's germline CDR1 is SEHNR and CDR2 FQNEAQ (reference sequence). The CDR3 sequence is 16 residues long. The CDR3 here is CASSLARALIQDEQYF. For the CDR3, the DNA is TGTGCCAGCAGCTTAGCTAGGGCGTTAATTCAGGACGAGCAGTACTTC.

This sequence joins TRBV19 and TRBJ1-5, with D unclear. The CDR3 is 15 residues long. The germline V gene has CDR1 LNHDA and CDR2 SQIVND (reference sequence). V was pared by 5 bases and J by 9 bases, with 20 bases between. The CDR3 DNA is TGTGCCAGTAGTCCCCCCGAACAGTTTCACCGGCCCCAGCATTTT. Protein: CASSPPEQFHRPQHF. Supplemented by reference TRBV19 and TRBJ1-5, the full variable domain reads DGGITQSPKYLFRKEGQNVTLSCEQNLNHDAMYWYRQDPGQGLRLIYYSQIVNDFQKGDIAEGYSVSREKKESFPLTVTSAQKNPTAFYLCASSPPEQFHRPQHFGDGTRLSIL.

This clonotype was recorded a few times. J is TRBJ1-1 and V is TRBV11-2; D may be TRBD1 (5 bases). Germline loops: CDR1 SGHAT, CDR2 FQNNGV. Between the trimmed V and J ends, which lost 5 bases and 7 bases, there was a span of 32 bases. The CDR3 covers 19 residues. The CDR3, as DNA: TGTGCCAGCAGCCCAGGACTGGGGCGCGGAGTCGTGAGGGCCAATGAAGCTTTCTTT. Amino acids: CASSPGLGRGVVRANEAFF.

This chain links TRBV29-1 with TRBJ2-1; TRBD1 aligns across 8 bases. This CDR3 has 14 amino acids. Germline V CDR1 and CDR2: SQVTM, ANQGSEA. With V trimmed by 5 bases and J by 0 bases, 3 bases remained unmatched. The CDR3 reads CSVLDRDSYNEQFF. CDR3 sequence (DNA): TGCAGCGTTTTGGACAGGGACTCCTACAATGAGCAGTTCTTC.

The rearrangement uses TRBV20-1 and TRBJ2-5, with 14 bases lining up with TRBD2. The CDR3 consists of 15 residues. The V segment lost 3 bases and the J segment 5 bases; nucleotides outside the gene matches: 5. Germline CDR1 and CDR2: DFQATT and SNEGSKA (reference sequence). The CDR3 nucleotides read TGCAGTGCTAGTCCGACTAGCGGGGGGGAGGAGACCCAGTACTTC. Translation gives CSASPTSGGEETQYF.

This clonotype has more than one count but fewer than ten. The V and J genes are TRBV19 and TRBJ2-1; the match to TRBD1 covers 8 bases. This CDR3 has 14 amino acids. The V and J ends lost 4 bases and 5 bases, in that order; junction bases with no gene match: 4. CDR1 is LNHDA, CDR2 SQIVND, per germline (reference sequence). As DNA, the CDR3 is TGTGCCAGTAGTAGGGACAGGCAACACAATGAGCAGTTCTTC. Translated, it gives CASSRDRQHNEQFF.

This clonotype occurred a few times. V is TRBV19 and J is TRBJ1-1; D is undetermined. Germline-derived CDR1 and CDR2 are LNHDA and SQIVND (reference sequence). CDR3 length equals 14 residues. V was clipped by 6 bases and J by 0 bases, with 11 bases between them. The CDR3 region is CASRRVLMNTEAFF. In nucleotides, the CDR3 is TGTGCCAGTAGACGGGTCCTAATGAACACTGAAGCTTTCTTT.

This clonotype was found many times. The chain has TRBV7-2 and TRBJ2-3; the D is unclear. Germline V gives CDR1 SGHTA, CDR2 FQGNSA. V was clipped by 1 base and J by 1 base, with 12 bases between them. The CDR3 extends over 16 amino acids. CDR3 nucleotide sequence: TGTGCCAGCAGCTTAGGCCTCAACAGAGGCACAGATACGCAGTATTTT. It codes for CASSLGLNRGTDTQYF.

The V call is TRBV5-4, the J call TRBJ1-3; 10 nucleotides align to TRBD1. V trimming: 3 bases; J trimming: 0 bases; junction bases outside the gene matches: 6. There are 17 residues in the CDR3. The germline V gene has CDR1 SGHNT and CDR2 YYREEE (reference sequence). DNA of the CDR3: TGTGCCAGCAGCTCTCCGGGACAGGGGCCCTCTGGAAACACCATATATTTT. This encodes CASSSPGQGPSGNTIYF.

The V gene is TRBV11-1, the J gene TRBJ1-5, with unresolved D. Trimming removed 0 bases from V and 6 bases from J, with 6 bases in between. The CDR3 contains 13 residues. CDR1 is SGHAT and CDR2 is FQDESV in the germline V gene (reference sequence). DNA for the CDR3: TGTGCCAGCAGCTTAGCGTCCTTTCAGCCCCAGCATTTT. Translation gives CASSLASFQPQHF.

This clonotype was counted only a few times. This rearrangement joins TRBV27 to TRBJ1-2, with a weak D call TRBD1 (6 bases). V shed 3 bases and J shed 2 bases, with 13 bases lying between them. The CDR3 contains 15 residues. Germline V lookup: CDR1 MNHEY, CDR2 SMNVEV (reference sequence). Here the CDR3 reads CASSFRTASNYGYTF. DNA of the CDR3: TGTGCCAGCAGTTTCCGGACAGCCTCGAACTATGGCTACACCTTC.